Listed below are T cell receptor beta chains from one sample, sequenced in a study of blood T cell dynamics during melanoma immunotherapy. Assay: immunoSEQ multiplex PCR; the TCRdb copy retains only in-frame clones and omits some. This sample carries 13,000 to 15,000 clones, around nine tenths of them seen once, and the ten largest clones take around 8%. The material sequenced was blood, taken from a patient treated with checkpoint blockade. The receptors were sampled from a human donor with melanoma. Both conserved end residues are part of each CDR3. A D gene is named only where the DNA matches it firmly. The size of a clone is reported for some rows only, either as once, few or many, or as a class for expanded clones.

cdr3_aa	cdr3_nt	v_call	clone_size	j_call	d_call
CASSYLAGDHNEQFF	TGTGCCAGCAGCTACCTAGCGGGAGATCACAATGAGCAGTTCTTC	TRBV11-2	.	TRBJ2-1	TRBD2
CASSKPKGQGDNQPQHF	TGTGCCAGTAGTAAACCCAAGGGTCAGGGAGACAATCAGCCCCAGCATTTT	TRBV19	once	TRBJ1-5	.
CASSPNWDTGAIEQYF	TGTGCCAGCAGCCCGAACTGGGATACGGGGGCTATCGAGCAGTACTTC	TRBV28	once	TRBJ2-7	.
CASSFWTGLNYGYTF	TGTGCCAGCAGCTTCTGGACAGGTTTGAACTATGGCTACACCTTC	TRBV5-6	.	TRBJ1-2	TRBD1
CASSLTLGTGSDEQYF	TGTGCCAGCAGCCTGACCCTCGGGACAGGGAGTGACGAGCAGTACTTC	TRBV11-2	.	TRBJ2-7	TRBD1
CASSLRGQETQYF	TGTGCCAGCAGCTTAAGAGGACAAGAGACCCAGTACTTC	TRBV11-1	.	TRBJ2-5	.
CASSQEGSYNEQFF	TGCGCCAGCAGCCAAGAAGGCTCCTACAATGAGCAGTTCTTC	TRBV4-3	.	TRBJ2-1	.
CAWSVASGEETQYF	TGTGCCTGGAGTGTGGCTAGCGGAGAAGAGACCCAGTACTTC	TRBV30	.	TRBJ2-5	TRBD2
CASSTRDRGRTGELFF	TGTGCCAGCAGCACCCGGGACAGGGGGCGGACCGGGGAGCTGTTTTTT	TRBV9	once	TRBJ2-2	TRBD1
CSVGGGSGYTF	TGCAGCGTTGGAGGGGGCTCTGGCTACACCTTC	TRBV29-1	.	TRBJ1-2	TRBD1
CASSLVAGGPTGELFF	TGTGCCAGCAGCTTGGTTGCGGGAGGGCCCACCGGGGAGCTGTTTTTT	TRBV5-4	.	TRBJ2-2	TRBD2
CASSYNVAPEYEQYF	TGTGCCAGCAGTTATAATGTTGCGCCCGAATACGAGCAGTACTTC	TRBV6-6	.	TRBJ2-7	.
CASSLSGFTYNEQFF	TGCGCCAGCAGCTTATCGGGGTTTACCTACAATGAGCAGTTCTTC	TRBV5-1	.	TRBJ2-1	.
CASSYSGQEQFF	TGTGCCAGCAGTTACTCAGGACAGGAGCAGTTCTTC	TRBV6-5	.	TRBJ2-1	.
CASSILRDTQYF	TGTGCCAGCAGCATTTTACGAGATACGCAGTATTTT	TRBV28	.	TRBJ2-3	.
CASSLGVLNSPLHF	TGTGCCAGCAGCTTGGGGGTACTAAATTCACCCCTCCACTTT	TRBV5-6	.	TRBJ1-6	.
CASRWISGRYPEQYF	TGTGCCAGCAGGTGGATTAGCGGGAGATACCCCGAGCAGTACTTC	TRBV11-2	.	TRBJ2-7	TRBD2
CASSPRGTQAQYF	TGTGCCAGCTCACCTCGGGGGACCCAGGCCCAGTACTTC	TRBV18	.	TRBJ2-5	.
CASSPSVYNEQFF	TGTGCCAGCTCCCCGTCAGTTTACAATGAGCAGTTCTTC	TRBV18	.	TRBJ2-1	.
CASTIGGLSYNEQFF	TGTGCCAGCACCATCGGAGGACTCTCCTACAATGAGCAGTTCTTC	TRBV28	.	TRBJ2-1	.
CASRTSGRSNEQFF	TGTGCCAGCAGAACTAGCGGGAGGAGCAATGAGCAGTTCTTC	TRBV28	.	TRBJ2-1	TRBD2
CASRLKGQVNQPQHF	TGTGCCAGTAGATTGAAGGGACAGGTCAATCAGCCCCAGCATTTT	TRBV19	few	TRBJ1-5	TRBD1
CASSSRQGVNTEAFF	TGTGCCAGCAGCTCGAGACAGGGCGTGAACACTGAAGCTTTCTTT	TRBV7-2	.	TRBJ1-1	TRBD1
CASSAKSSLTGTGDTDTQYF	TGTGCCAGCAGCGCGAAAAGCTCCCTCACCGGGACAGGGGACACAGATACGCAGTATTTT	TRBV21-1	.	TRBJ2-3	.
CASSRPPSTSANYEQYF	TGTGCCAGCAGCAGACCACCCTCCACTAGCGCGAACTACGAGCAGTACTTC	TRBV7-9	.	TRBJ2-7	TRBD2
CASSFSTSQDEQFF	TGTGCCAGCAGCTTTTCGACTAGCCAGGATGAGCAGTTCTTC	TRBV7-9	once	TRBJ2-1	TRBD2
CAISEGDSSNQPQHF	TGTGCCATCAGTGAAGGGGACAGCTCCAATCAGCCCCAGCATTTT	TRBV10-3	few	TRBJ1-5	TRBD1
CASSLWDRGRGGANVLTF	TGCGCCAGCAGCTTGTGGGACAGGGGGCGCGGTGGGGCCAACGTCCTGACTTTC	TRBV5-1	.	TRBJ2-6	TRBD1
CASSPGFDTEAFF	TGTGCCAGCAGCCCTGGGTTTGACACTGAAGCTTTCTTT	TRBV11-2	.	TRBJ1-1	.
CASSNGTLGHF	TGTGCCAGCAGTAACGGGACTTTGGGACATTTT	TRBV6-6	.	TRBJ1-5	.
CASSPGGYF	TGTGCCAGCAGCCCCGGGGGCTACTTC	TRBV21-1	.	TRBJ2-7	.
CASSPGPLYEQYF	TGTGCCAGCAGTCCGGGACCTCTCTACGAGCAGTACTTC	TRBV28	few	TRBJ2-7	.
CASSLDGREGRDEQFF	TGTGCCAGCAGCTTAGATGGGCGGGAGGGCCGCGATGAGCAGTTCTTC	TRBV11-3	.	TRBJ2-1	TRBD2
CASSSRRNEQFF	TGTGCCAGTAGTAGCAGGCGGAATGAGCAGTTCTTC	TRBV19	.	TRBJ2-1	.
CASSLKGYEQFF	TGTGCCAGCAGCCTGAAAGGGTATGAGCAGTTCTTC	TRBV5-8	.	TRBJ2-1	.
CASRDTSGRTGELFF	TGTGCCAGCAGGGATACTAGCGGGAGAACCGGGGAGCTGTTTTTT	TRBV28	.	TRBJ2-2	TRBD2
CASSTGAGNTIYF	TGTGCCAGCAGCACAGGGGCCGGAAACACCATATATTTT	TRBV5-5	few	TRBJ1-3	TRBD1
CASVKDPQKPYEQYF	TGTGCCAGCGTTAAAGATCCCCAGAAACCCTACGAGCAGTACTTC	TRBV19	.	TRBJ2-7	.
CATRGSGANVLTF	TGTGCCACCAGGGGCTCTGGGGCCAACGTCCTGACTTTC	TRBV15	.	TRBJ2-6	.
CASSEQDRSSRFF	TGTGCCAGCAGTGAACAAGATAGGTCGAGTCGGTTCTTC	TRBV6-1	.	TRBJ2-1	.
CASSSYRREGTDTQYF	TGTGCCAGCAGTTCCTACAGGCGGGAGGGGACAGATACGCAGTATTTT	TRBV27	.	TRBJ2-3	TRBD2
CASSLTAGESYEQYF	TGCGCCAGCAGCCTAACGGCGGGAGAATCCTACGAGCAGTACTTC	TRBV5-1	.	TRBJ2-7	TRBD2